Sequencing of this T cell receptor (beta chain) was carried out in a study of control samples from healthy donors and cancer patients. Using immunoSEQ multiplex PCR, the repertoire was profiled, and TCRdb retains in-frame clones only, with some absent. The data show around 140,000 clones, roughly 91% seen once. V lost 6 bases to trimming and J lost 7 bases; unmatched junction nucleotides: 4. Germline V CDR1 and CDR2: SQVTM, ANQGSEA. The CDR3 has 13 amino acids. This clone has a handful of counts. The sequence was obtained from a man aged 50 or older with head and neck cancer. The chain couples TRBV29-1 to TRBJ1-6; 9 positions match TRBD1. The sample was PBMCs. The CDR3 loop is CSVGQGANSPLHF. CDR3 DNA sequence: TGCAGCGTGGGACAGGGTGCCAATTCACCCCTCCACTTT.